These 5 T cell receptor beta chains share one sample of origin, sequenced in a study of blood T cell repertoires in COVID-19. Produced via immunoSEQ multiplex PCR; TCRdb's table is partial and in-frame only. The sample records approximately 140,000 clones, approximately 78% being singletons. The sequenced sample consisted of peripheral blood. All receptors derive from a human donor with acute or convalescent COVID-19. The donor label of this sample is uncertain.

This sequence joins TRBV3-1 (or the pseudogene TRBV3-2) and TRBJ1-2; D might be TRBD1 (5 bases). This CDR3 is 12 amino acids long. CDR1 and CDR2 from the germline V gene are LGHDT and YNNKEL (reference sequence). The ends were cut back, 3 bases at V and 14 bases at J, with 16 bases in the middle. In DNA, the CDR3 is TGTGCCAGCAGCCAGCAGGACACCCTTGTGACCTTC. Its protein is CASSQQDTLVTF.

The chain couples TRBV2 to TRBJ2-7; possible D gene TRBD1, 5 bases. In germline, CDR1 is SNHLY, CDR2 FYNNEI. Trimming left V 4 bases short and J 4 bases short, with 11 bases between. The CDR3 runs 13 residues. CDR3 bases: TGTGCCAGCAGTGTAAACAGGCGTTACGAGCAGTACTTC. The encoded protein is CASSVNRRYEQYF.

The chain has TRBV12-3 or TRBV12-4 and TRBJ1-6, with a tentative D call TRBD1 (5 bases). The CDR3 has 13 residues. Between the trimmed V and J ends, which lost 2 bases and 10 bases, there was a span of 9 bases. The CDR3 protein is CASSLQGGSPLHF. DNA of the CDR3: TGTGCCAGCAGTTTACAGGGAGGCTCACCCCTCCACTTT.

The chain uses TRBV20-1 and TRBJ1-1, with D unclear. Between the trimmed V and J ends, which lost 2 bases and 7 bases, there was a span of 8 bases. The CDR3 is 11 residues long. Germline V lookup: CDR1 DFQATT, CDR2 SNEGSKA (reference sequence). This CDR3 reads CSARRTVEAFF. CDR3 DNA: TGCAGTGCTAGAAGAACAGTTGAAGCTTTCTTT.

The V gene is TRBV3-1 (or the pseudogene TRBV3-2), the J gene TRBJ1-1; no clear D. Per the germline V gene, CDR1 is LGHDT and CDR2 is YNNKEL (reference sequence). Trimming removed 4 bases from V and 4 bases from J, with 13 bases in between. The CDR3 loop spans 14 amino acids. The CDR3, as DNA: TGTGCCAGCAGCCGCGGCAGCTCCGGCACTGAAGCTTTCTTT. This encodes CASSRGSSGTEAFF.